These T cell receptor beta chains were read from a single sample in a study of cytomegalovirus exposure and HLA in healthy donors. Assay used: immunoSEQ multiplex PCR; TCRdb lists only in-frame clones, some missing. The profile shows around 240,000 clones, around 76% of them singletons. The sequencing sample was made of PBMCs. These receptors were obtained from a woman aged 40 to 50 in good health and CMV-seropositive. The CDR3 runs from the conserved cysteine through the conserved F or W. D genes are given only for firm matches. Clone size is given for some rows only: seen once, a few or many times, or a class if the clone is expanded.

J	size	V	D	DNA	CDR3
TRBJ2-5	NA	TRBV7-2	TRBD2	TGTGCCAGCAGCACCGAAAGGGGCTCTGGACTAGCCCGTGAGACCCAGTACTTC	CASSTERGSGLARETQYF
TRBJ1-4	NA	TRBV19	NA	TGTGCCAGTAGTCCCCGGGACAAGACTTCTGCAACTAATGAAAAACTGTTTTTT	CASSPRDKTSATNEKLFF
TRBJ1-4	NA	TRBV6-6	NA	TGTGCCAGCAGTTACTCTGGGGAGCGAGAAAAACTGTTTTTT	CASSYSGEREKLFF
TRBJ2-5	NA	TRBV7-9	NA	TGTGCCAGCAGCTCACTATCAGGGTTAGAGACCCAGTACTTC	CASSSLSGLETQYF
TRBJ2-2	few	TRBV4-1	TRBD1	TGCGCCAGCAGCCGGGAAGGGACAGGGAACACCGGGGAGCTGTTTTTT	CASSREGTGNTGELFF
TRBJ2-2	NA	TRBV5-4	TRBD1	TGTGCCAGCAGTTCCGGGACAGGGGACACCGGGGAGCTGTTTTTT	CASSSGTGDTGELFF
TRBJ2-6	NA	TRBV5-5	NA	TGTGCCAGCATTGGACTGATCTCTGGGGCCAACGTCCTGACTTTC	CASIGLISGANVLTF
TRBJ2-1	NA	TRBV9	TRBD2	TGTGCCAGCAGCGTAGAAGGCGGGAGTCTGGGAAATGAGCAGTTCTTC	CASSVEGGSLGNEQFF
TRBJ2-6	once	TRBV4-2	NA	TGTGCCAGCAGCCAACAGGGTTCTGGGGCCAACGTCCTGACTTTC	CASSQQGSGANVLTF
TRBJ1-2	NA	TRBV30	NA	TGTGCCTGGAGTGTAGGAGGTAGTGGCTACACCTTC	CAWSVGGSGYTF
TRBJ2-1	NA	TRBV10-3	NA	TGTGCCATCGGCGCCCAGGGGAAGAAAGAGCAGTTCTTC	CAIGAQGKKEQFF
TRBJ2-3	NA	TRBV4-2	TRBD2	TGTGCCAGCAGCCAAGGAGACGGCGGGGGGGCCGCAGATACGCAGTATTTT	CASSQGDGGGAADTQYF
TRBJ1-2	NA	TRBV4-1	NA	TGCGCCAGCAGCCAAGAACAGGGAGACTATGGCTACACCTTC	CASSQEQGDYGYTF
TRBJ2-1	few	TRBV25-1	NA	TGTGCCAGCAGTGTAGGCTTTGCGTCAGGAAATGAGCAGTTCTTC	CASSVGFASGNEQFF
TRBJ2-7	NA	TRBV23-1	TRBD2	TGCGCCAGCAGTCAACAAATGTCAAAGGGACTAGCGGGAGGAAACCCGACCTACGAGCAGTACTTC	CASSQQMSKGLAGGNPTYEQYF
TRBJ2-2	NA	TRBV4-2	NA	TGTGCCAGCAGCCAACCGGGGAGGGAGCTGTTTTTT	CASSQPGRELFF
TRBJ2-7	NA	TRBV5-6	NA	TGTGCCAGCAGCTTGGAAGAGCACGAGCAGTACTTC	CASSLEEHEQYF
TRBJ1-6	NA	TRBV10-3	TRBD1	TGTGCCACATATGACAGGGACCGCTATAATTCACCCCTCCACTTT	CATYDRDRYNSPLHF
TRBJ2-1	NA	TRBV13	TRBD1	TGTGCCAGCAGCTTAGCAGGGGGCTCCTACAATGAGCAGTTCTTC	CASSLAGGSYNEQFF
TRBJ2-1	NA	TRBV4-3	TRBD2	TGCGCCAGCAGCCAAGATCTAGCGGGGGCGCGGGAGCAGTTCTTC	CASSQDLAGAREQFF
TRBJ2-1	NA	TRBV7-9	TRBD1	TGTGCCAGCATCTTTGAGACAGGGGAGGCCTACAATGAGCAGTTCTTC	CASIFETGEAYNEQFF
TRBJ2-1	NA	TRBV11-2	TRBD2	TGTGCCAGCAGCCCACTAGCGGGAGGGGGATACAATGAGCAGTTCTTC	CASSPLAGGGYNEQFF